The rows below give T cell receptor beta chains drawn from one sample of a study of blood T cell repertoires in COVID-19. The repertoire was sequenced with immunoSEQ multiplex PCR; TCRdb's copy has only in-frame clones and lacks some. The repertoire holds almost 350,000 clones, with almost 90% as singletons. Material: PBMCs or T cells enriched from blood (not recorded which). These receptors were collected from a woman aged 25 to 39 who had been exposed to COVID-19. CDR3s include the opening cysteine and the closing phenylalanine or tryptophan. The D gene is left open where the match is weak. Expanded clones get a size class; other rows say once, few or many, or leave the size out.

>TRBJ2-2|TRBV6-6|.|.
TGTGCCAGCAGTCGACTAGTTGGTTCCGGGGAGCTGTTTTTT
CASSRLVGSGELFF
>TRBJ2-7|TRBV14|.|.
TGTGCCAGCAGTGGGGGGATTTACGAGCAGTACTTC
CASSGGIYEQYF
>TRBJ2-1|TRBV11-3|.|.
TGTGCCAGCAGCCCGGTTCTGACCTACAATGAGCAGTTCTTC
CASSPVLTYNEQFF
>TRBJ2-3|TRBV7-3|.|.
TGTGCCAGCAGCCTAATATCCCTTGGGCAAGATACGCAGTATTTT
CASSLISLGQDTQYF
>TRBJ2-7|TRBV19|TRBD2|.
TGTGCCAGTAGTCCAACGCTGACTAGCGGGAGTCTCGAGCAGTACTTC
CASSPTLTSGSLEQYF
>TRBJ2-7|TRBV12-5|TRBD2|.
TGTGCTAGTGGTTTCCTAGCGGGAGCGGGAGAGCAGTACTTC
CASGFLAGAGEQYF
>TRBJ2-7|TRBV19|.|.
TGTGCCAGTAGTATTACAGGGAACTCCTACGAGCAGTACTTC
CASSITGNSYEQYF
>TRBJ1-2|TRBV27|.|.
TGTGCCAGCAGCCTTCGATCCTGGCCCCAGGGTGGAGGGAACTATGGCTACACCTTC
CASSLRSWPQGGGNYGYTF
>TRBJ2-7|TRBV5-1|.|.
TGCGCCAGCAGCTTACAATCCTCCTACGAGCAGTACTTC
CASSLQSSYEQYF
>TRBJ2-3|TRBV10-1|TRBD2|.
TGCGCCAGCAGTGAGATAGTGGGGGGGAGCACAGATACGCAGTATTTT
CASSEIVGGSTDTQYF
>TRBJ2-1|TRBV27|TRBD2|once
TGTGCCAGCAGTCCCAGCCGGGAGGCCTACAATGAGCAGTTCTTC
CASSPSREAYNEQFF
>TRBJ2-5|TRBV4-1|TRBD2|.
TGCGCCAGCAGCCAAGACCTAGCGGGAAGCCAAGAGACCCAGTACTTC
CASSQDLAGSQETQYF
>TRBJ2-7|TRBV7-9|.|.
TGTGCCAGCAGCTTAGCGGGCACAGAAACCACCTACGAGCAGTACTTC
CASSLAGTETTYEQYF
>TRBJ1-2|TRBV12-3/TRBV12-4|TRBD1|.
TGTGCCAGCAGTCGAGACAGGGTGGGTGGCTACACCTTC
CASSRDRVGGYTF
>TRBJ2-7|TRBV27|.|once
TGTGCCAGCAGTTCCCTAAAGGGGTCGTCCTACGAGCAGTACTTC
CASSSLKGSSYEQYF
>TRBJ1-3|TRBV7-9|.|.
TGTGCCAGCAGCGGGGGGATAGACACCATATATTTT
CASSGGIDTIYF
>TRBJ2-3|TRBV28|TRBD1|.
TGTGCCAGCAAATTGACAGGGGCTGTAGGAGATACGCAGTATTTT
CASKLTGAVGDTQYF
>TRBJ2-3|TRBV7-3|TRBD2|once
TGTGCCAGCAGCTTATCGGCGGGAGCGTTTAGTACAGATACGCAGTATTTT
CASSLSAGAFSTDTQYF
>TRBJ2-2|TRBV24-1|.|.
TGTGCCACCAGGGGCCCTACAGAGAACACCGGGGAGCTGTTTTTT
CATRGPTENTGELFF
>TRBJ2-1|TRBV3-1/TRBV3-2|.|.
TGTGCCAGCAGCCAACATAGCGGTTTCTACAATGAGCAGTTCTTC
CASSQHSGFYNEQFF
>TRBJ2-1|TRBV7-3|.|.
TGTGCCAGCAGCTTACTACAGGGTTTACGCTACAATGAGCAGTTCTTC
CASSLLQGLRYNEQFF
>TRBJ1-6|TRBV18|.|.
TGTGCCAGCTCACCAAGCGTTGGAGGGGCCGAATCACCCCTCCACTTT
CASSPSVGGAESPLHF
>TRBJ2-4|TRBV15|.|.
TGTGCCACCAGCAGGGATGGGAGAAGTGTCGGAGCCAAAAACATTCAGTACTTC
CATSRDGRSVGAKNIQYF
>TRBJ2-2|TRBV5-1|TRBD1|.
TGCGCCAGCAGCCTGGACAGGGCGAACACCGGGGAGCTGTTTTTT
CASSLDRANTGELFF
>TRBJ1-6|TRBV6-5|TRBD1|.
TGTGCCAGCAGGTTCTCGACAGGGGGTGAGACACCCCTCCACTTT
CASRFSTGGETPLHF
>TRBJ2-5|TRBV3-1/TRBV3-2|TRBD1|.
TGTGCCAGCAGCCGCTTGCCGACAGGGGGCGCGGGGGAGACCCAGTACTTC
CASSRLPTGGAGETQYF
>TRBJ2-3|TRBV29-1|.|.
TGCAGCGTTCCCCCGGGGAGGACAGATACGCAGTATTTT
CSVPPGRTDTQYF
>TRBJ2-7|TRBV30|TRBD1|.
TGTGCCTGGAGTCGAACGGGACAGTACGAGCAGTACTTC
CAWSRTGQYEQYF
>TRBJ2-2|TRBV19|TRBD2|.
TGTGCCAGTAGTATTCTTGCGGGAGTGGCCACCGGGGAGCTGTTTTTT
CASSILAGVATGELFF